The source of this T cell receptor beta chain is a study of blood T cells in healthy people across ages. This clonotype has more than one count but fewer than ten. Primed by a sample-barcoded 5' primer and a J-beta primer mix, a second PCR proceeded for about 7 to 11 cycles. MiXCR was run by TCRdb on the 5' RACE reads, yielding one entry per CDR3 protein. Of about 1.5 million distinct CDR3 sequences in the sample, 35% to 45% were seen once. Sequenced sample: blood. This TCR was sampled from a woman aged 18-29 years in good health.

The CDR3 nucleotides read TGTGCCAGCAGCAACAGGGTCTCCGAGCAGTACTTC. Amino acid sequence: CASSNRVSEQYF. This chain links TRBV6-2 or TRBV6-3 with TRBJ2-5; D might be TRBD1 (6 bases). The last part of the DNA fits TRBJ2-7 better; the J call may be wrong. This CDR3 has 12 amino acids. From germline, CDR1 is MNHEY and CDR2 SVGEGT.